Included here is one T cell receptor (beta chain) sequence, with context. Antigen specificity is unknown. Trimming left V 1 base short and J 4 bases short, with 14 bases between. The CDR3 length is 15 residues. From germline, CDR1 is MDHEN and CDR2 SYDVKM. This entry belongs to a study of radiotherapy plus CTLA-4 blockade in lung cancer. In the study overall: Patients showed objective responses in about 18% of cases and disease control in 30% to 40%. The study, taken as a whole, reports: Tumor-derived TCR clones expanded in blood after radiotherapy plus ipilimumab. Early blood T cell clone dynamics, with interferon-beta, were reported to best predict response.

Produced via immunoSEQ multiplex PCR; TCRdb's table is partial and in-frame only. The table lists 40,000 to 50,000 clones, roughly 80% of them singletons, with 2.5% to 3.5% in the top ten. Participants had chemo-refractory metastatic non-small-cell lung cancer and were treated with focal radiation plus ipilimumab CTLA-4 blockade. The J gene is TRBJ2-7, the V gene TRBV28, with D possibly being TRBD2 (5 bases). The TCR was taken from a human donor with non-small cell lung cancer who had stable disease on radiotherapy plus ipilimumab. The starting material was peripheral blood, obtained from a patient treated with radiotherapy plus ipilimumab. This CDR3 is CASSLSQVTGYEQYF. CDR3 in DNA: TGTGCCAGCAGTTTATCCCAGGTAACGGGGTACGAGCAGTACTTC.